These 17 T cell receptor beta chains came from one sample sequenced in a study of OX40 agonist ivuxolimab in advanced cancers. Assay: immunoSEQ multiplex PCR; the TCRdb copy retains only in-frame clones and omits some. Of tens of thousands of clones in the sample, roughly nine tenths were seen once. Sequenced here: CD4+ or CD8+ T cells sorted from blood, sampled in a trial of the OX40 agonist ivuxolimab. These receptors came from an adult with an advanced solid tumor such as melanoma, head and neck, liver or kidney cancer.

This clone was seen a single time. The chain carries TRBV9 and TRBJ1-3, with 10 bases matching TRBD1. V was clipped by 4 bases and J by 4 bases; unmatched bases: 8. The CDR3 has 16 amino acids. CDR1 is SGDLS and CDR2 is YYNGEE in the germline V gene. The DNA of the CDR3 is TGTGCCAGCAGCATGACAGGGGGCACGGACGGAAACACCATATATTTT. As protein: CASSMTGGTDGNTIYF. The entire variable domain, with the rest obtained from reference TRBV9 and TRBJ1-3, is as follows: DSGVTQTPKHLITATGQRVTLRCSPRSGDLSVYWYQQSLDQGLQFLIQYYNGEERAKGNILERFSAQQFPDLHSELNLSSLELGDSALYFCASSMTGGTDGNTIYFGEGSWLTVV.

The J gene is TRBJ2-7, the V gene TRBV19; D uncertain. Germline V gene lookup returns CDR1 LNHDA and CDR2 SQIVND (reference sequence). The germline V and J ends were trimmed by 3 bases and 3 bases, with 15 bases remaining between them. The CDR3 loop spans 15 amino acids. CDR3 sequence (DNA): TGTGCCAGTAGTATTGCGGTGGGAATCGGCTACGAGCAGTACTTC. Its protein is CASSIAVGIGYEQYF.

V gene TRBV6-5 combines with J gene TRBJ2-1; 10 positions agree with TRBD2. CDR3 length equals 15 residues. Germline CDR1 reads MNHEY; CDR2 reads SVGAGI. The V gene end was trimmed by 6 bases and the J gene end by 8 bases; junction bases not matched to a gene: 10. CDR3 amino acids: CASSPGLAARDEQFF. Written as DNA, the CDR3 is TGTGCCAGCAGCCCTGGACTAGCGGCGAGGGATGAGCAGTTCTTC.

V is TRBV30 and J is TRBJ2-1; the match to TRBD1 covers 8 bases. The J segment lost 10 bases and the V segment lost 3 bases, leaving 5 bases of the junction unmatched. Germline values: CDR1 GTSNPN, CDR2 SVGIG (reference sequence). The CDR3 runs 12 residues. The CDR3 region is CAWSRTGREQFF. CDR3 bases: TGTGCCTGGAGCAGGACAGGGAGGGAGCAGTTCTTC.

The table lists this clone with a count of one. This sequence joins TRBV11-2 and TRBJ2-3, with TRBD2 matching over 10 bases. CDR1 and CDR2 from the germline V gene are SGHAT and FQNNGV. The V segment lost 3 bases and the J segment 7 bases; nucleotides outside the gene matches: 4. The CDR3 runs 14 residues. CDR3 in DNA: TGTGCCAGCAGCTTCAGTAGCGGGAGGCATACGCAGTATTTT. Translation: CASSFSSGRHTQYF.

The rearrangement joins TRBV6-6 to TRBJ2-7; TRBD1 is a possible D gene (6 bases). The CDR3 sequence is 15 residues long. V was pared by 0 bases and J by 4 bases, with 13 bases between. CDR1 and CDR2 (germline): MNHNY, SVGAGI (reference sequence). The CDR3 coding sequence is TGTGCCAGCAGTTACTCGCTTCTAGGGGGATACGAGCAGTACTTC. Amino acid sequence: CASSYSLLGGYEQYF.

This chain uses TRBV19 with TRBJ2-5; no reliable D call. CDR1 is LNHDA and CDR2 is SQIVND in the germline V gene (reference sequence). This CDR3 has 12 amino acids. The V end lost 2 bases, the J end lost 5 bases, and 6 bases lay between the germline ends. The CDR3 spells CASSIYGETQYF. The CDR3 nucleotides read TGTGCCAGTAGTATATATGGGGAGACCCAGTACTTC.

DNA of the CDR3: TGTGCCAGCAGCCCGAAGCCCGGGACCCCTTGGGGGGCTTTCTTT. Protein: CASSPKPGTPWGAFF. The chain carries TRBV27 and TRBJ1-1; D perhaps matches TRBD1 (5 bases). Per germline, CDR1 MNHEY and CDR2 SMNVEV (reference sequence). Trimming removed 6 bases from V and 11 bases from J, with 25 bases in between. There are 15 residues in the CDR3.

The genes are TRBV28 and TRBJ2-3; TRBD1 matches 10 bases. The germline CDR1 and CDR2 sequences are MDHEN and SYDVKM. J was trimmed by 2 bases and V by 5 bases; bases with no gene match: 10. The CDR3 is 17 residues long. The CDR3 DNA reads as TGTGCCAGCAGTAAAGGGCCGGGACAGGGGATCACAGATACGCAGTATTTT. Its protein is CASSKGPGQGITDTQYF.

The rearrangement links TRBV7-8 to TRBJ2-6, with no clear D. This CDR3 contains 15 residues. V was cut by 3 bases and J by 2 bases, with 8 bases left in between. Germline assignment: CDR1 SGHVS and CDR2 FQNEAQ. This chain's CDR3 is CASSLGVAGANVLTF. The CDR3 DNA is TGTGCCAGCAGCTTGGGTGTTGCTGGGGCCAACGTCCTGACTTTC.

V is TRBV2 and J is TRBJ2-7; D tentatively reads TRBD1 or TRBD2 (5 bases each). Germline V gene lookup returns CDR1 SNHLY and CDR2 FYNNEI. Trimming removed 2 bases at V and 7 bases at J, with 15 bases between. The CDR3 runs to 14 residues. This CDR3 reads CASSEPPGTKEQYF. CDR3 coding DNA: TGTGCCAGCAGTGAACCGCCAGGGACCAAGGAGCAGTACTTC.

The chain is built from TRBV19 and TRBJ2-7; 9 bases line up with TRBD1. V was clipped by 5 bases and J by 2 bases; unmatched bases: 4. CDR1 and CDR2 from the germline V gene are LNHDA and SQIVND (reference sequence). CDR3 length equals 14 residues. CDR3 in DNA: TGTGCCAGTAGTTCCGGGACAGGGACCTACGAGCAGTACTTC. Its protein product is CASSSGTGTYEQYF.

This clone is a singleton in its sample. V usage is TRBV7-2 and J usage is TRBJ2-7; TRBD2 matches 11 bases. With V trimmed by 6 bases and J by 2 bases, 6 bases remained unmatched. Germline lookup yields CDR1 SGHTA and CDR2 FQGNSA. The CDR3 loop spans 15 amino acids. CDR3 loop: CASSPLAGVAYEQYF. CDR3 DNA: TGTGCCAGCAGTCCACTAGCGGGAGTCGCCTACGAGCAGTACTTC.

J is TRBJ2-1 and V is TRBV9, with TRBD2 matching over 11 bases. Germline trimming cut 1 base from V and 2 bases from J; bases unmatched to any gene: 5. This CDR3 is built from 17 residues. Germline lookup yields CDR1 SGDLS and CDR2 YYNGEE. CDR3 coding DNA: TGTGCCAGCAGCGTATCCCCGACTAGCGGGACCTACAATGAGCAGTTCTTC. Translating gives CASSVSPTSGTYNEQFF.

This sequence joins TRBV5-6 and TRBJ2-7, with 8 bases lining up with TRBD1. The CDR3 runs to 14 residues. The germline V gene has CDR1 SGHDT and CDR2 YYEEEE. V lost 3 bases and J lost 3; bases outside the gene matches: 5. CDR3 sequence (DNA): TGTGCCAGCAGCTCAGGGGGCGCCTTCTACGAGCAGTACTTC. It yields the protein CASSSGGAFYEQYF.

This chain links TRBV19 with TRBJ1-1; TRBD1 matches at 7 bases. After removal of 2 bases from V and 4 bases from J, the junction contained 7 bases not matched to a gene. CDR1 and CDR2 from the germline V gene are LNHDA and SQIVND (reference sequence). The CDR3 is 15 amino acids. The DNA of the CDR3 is TGTGCCAGTAGTATAAAACAGGGGTTAGTCACTGAAGCTTTCTTT. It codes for CASSIKQGLVTEAFF.

Written as DNA, the CDR3 is TGTGCCAGCAGCTTTGTGGGAGCCGAGCAGTACTTC. It is translated as CASSFVGAEQYF. V is TRBV7-2 and J is TRBJ2-7; D possibly corresponds to TRBD2 (5 bases). Germline V CDR1 and CDR2: SGHTA, FQGNSA. Trimming pared 3 bases from V and 6 bases from J, leaving 9 bases between. CDR3 length: 12 residues.